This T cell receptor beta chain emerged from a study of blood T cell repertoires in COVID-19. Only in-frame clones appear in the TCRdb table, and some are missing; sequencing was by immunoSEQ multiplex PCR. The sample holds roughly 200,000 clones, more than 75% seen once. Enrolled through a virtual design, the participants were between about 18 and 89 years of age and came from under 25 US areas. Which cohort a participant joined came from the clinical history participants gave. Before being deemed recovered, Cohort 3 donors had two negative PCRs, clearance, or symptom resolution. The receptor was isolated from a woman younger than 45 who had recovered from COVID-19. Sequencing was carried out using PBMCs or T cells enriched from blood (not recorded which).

The CDR3 DNA is TGTGCCAGCAGTGCACGTGGGCTGAACACCGGGGAGCTGTTTTTT. Amino acid sequence: CASSARGLNTGELFF. The chain carries TRBV2 and TRBJ2-2; D remains ambiguous. This CDR3 contains 15 residues. The V gene lost 4 bases and the J gene lost 1 base, with 10 bases spanning the gap. Germline loops: CDR1 SNHLY, CDR2 FYNNEI.